The entry below describes one TCR beta chain. Its antigen is not identified. After expansion with viral peptide pools in the ViraFEST assay, antigen-specific CD4+ T cells were sequenced. After more than 9 days in culture, the CD4+ T cells were isolated. Participants received two doses of either the BNT162b2 or mRNA-1273 vaccine. Vaccinated recipients, who were negative for nucleocapsid antibodies, had no history of SARS-CoV-2 infection. About 2 million PBMC were seeded per well and grown in the presence of about 9.5 IU/ml IL-2 and around 11 ug/ml peptides. The data derive from a study of vaccination effects on CD4 cells after COVID-19. Study-level points and caveats: Cross-reactivity toward common cold coronaviruses was confined to only 1 of 255 vaccine-induced clones in healthy vaccinees. Marked clonal contraction of infection- and vaccine-induced clones was seen late after vaccination.

V was trimmed by 10 bases and J by 0 bases, leaving 10 bases between them. Per the germline V gene, CDR1 is SEHNR and CDR2 is FQNEAQ (reference sequence). The CDR3 consists of 13 residues. This table comes from immunoSEQ multiplex PCR, and its TCRdb copy is limited to in-frame clones, with some not included. The sample has 80,000 to 95,000 clones, roughly 73% seen once; the top ten hold more than 1%. This specimen consisted of CD4+ T cells from PBMCs cultured with HCoV-OC43 spike peptides, obtained after COVID-19 vaccination. Stated subset: HCoV-OC43 spike overlapping peptide pool stimulation. The source of this sequence is a human donor who received a COVID-19 vaccine. The rearrangement links TRBV7-9 to TRBJ1-3, with D unclear. The CDR3 region is CANGRSSGNTIYF. The CDR3 DNA reads as TGTGCCAACGGACGGTCCTCTGGAAACACCATATATTTT.